This T cell receptor (beta chain) was recorded in a study of cytomegalovirus exposure and HLA in healthy donors. In the case of this clone: The antigen remains unidentified.

Study-wide results and limits: There was a cluster of highly shared sequence variants that was likely a sequencing artifact. V segments that were indistinguishable, TRBV6-2 and TRBV6-3 among them, were omitted from analysis. It was reported that TCR beta sequences correctly inferred the HLA-A and HLA-B alleles for most subjects.

CDR1 and CDR2 (germline): MGHDK, SYGVNS. Trimming took 7 bases from V and 7 from J; bases not matched to a gene: 12. This CDR3 contains 14 residues. Though nominally healthy at sampling, donors likely had unrecorded immune exposures. PCR was performed using 60 Vbeta and 13 Jbeta primers. Data came from immunoSEQ multiplex PCR; TCRdb stores just in-frame clones and leaves some out. The sample yields fewer than 150,000 clones, about 74% seen once. The specimen sequenced was PBMCs. This chain uses TRBV25-1 with TRBJ1-1; 7 bases fit TRBD1. The sequence came from a woman aged 45-65 years in good health and CMV-seronegative. CDR3 sequence reads: CASIIWTGGREAFF. The CDR3, as DNA: TGTGCCAGCATAATTTGGACAGGCGGCCGTGAAGCTTTCTTT. Full variable domain (remainder filled in from reference TRBV25-1 and TRBJ1-1): EADIYQTPRYLVIGTGKKITLECSQTMGHDKMYWYQQDPGMELHLIHYSYGVNSTEKGDLSSESTVSRIRTEHFPLTLESARPSHTSQYLCASIIWTGGREAFFGQGTRLTVV.